Reported below is one T cell receptor beta chain. There is no known antigen for this receptor. There are no base qualities to consult, and no much larger clone falls within one base. This record belongs to a study of cytomegalovirus exposure and HLA in healthy donors (dated by TCRdb to between 2016 and 2019). For context, the study as a whole: An earlier analysis of some 500 of the donors reported 250 to 350 Gb of sequence data and approximately 110 million unique TCR beta sequences from around 200 million T cells. An early release covering roughly 580 HLA-typed donors comprised 250 to 350 gigabases of sequencing data and around 86 million unique TCR sequences. Of the 300 to 500 genotyped donors, 75% to 85% were placed in the genetic ancestry cluster associated with self-reported Caucasian donors. The study was designed to test whether signatures of past pathogen exposure could be identified by cataloging public T cell receptors. The T cell repertoires of 700 or so subjects were profiled by immunosequencing and related to cytomegalovirus serostatus. A separate validation cohort of over a hundred different subjects was used in addition to the approximately 610-subject first cohort. The study combined high-throughput TCR immunosequencing, statistical association of individual TCRs with disease status, and machine learning to predict cytomegalovirus infection status. A later analysis re-analyzed previously published TCR beta repertoires from several hundred donors and added high-resolution HLA genotyping to study TCR occurrence patterns. In the later analysis, no new phenotypic data were used to find candidate immune exposures; instead, reliance was placed on TCR beta sequences and their occurrence across donors. In an earlier analysis of 550 to 700 of the donors, high-throughput TCR beta sequencing was used to judge whether each TCR beta V gene segment behaved as functional or pseudogenic. Donor age, sex, ethnicity and CMV serostatus were collected together with the repertoire data. In a later genetic analysis, genome-wide SNP genotypes for 398 of the 666 donors were used, and that subset was treated as a discovery cohort. Every repertoire in the discovery cohort had been generated on one and the same sequencing platform. Both class I and class II loci were covered by HLA typing, at four-digit resolution. The number of donors typed differed by locus, with about 629-630 for A, B, C, DRB1 and DQB1, around 500 for DQA1, approximately 570 for DPA1, and 450 to 480 for DPB1. Roughly 5 DR-DQ haplotypes were handled as single units for association and clustering, since linkage in the cohort was strong. On average, around 240,000 unique TCR beta nucleotide sequences were sequenced per donor among 300 to 500 genotyped donors of the cohort, with roughly 18% of those sequences being non-productive. Beyond this particular receptor, the publication reports: Broadly in line with IMGT annotations, most TCR beta V segments showed up in productive rearrangements about 87% or about 30% of the time in an earlier analysis of 587 of the donors. Roughly uniform sequencing depth across donors was assumed in presence/absence analyses, although this assumption may not hold. A group of highly shared sequence variants was considered likely to be a technical artifact of the sequencing pipeline. In a later analysis, most CMV-associated TCR beta chains were found to appear HLA-restricted, with HLA associations seemingly driven largely by CMV exposure. In a later analysis, the rate of TCR association differed among HLA loci, with DRB1 alleles having the most associated TCRs and HLA-C alleles having the fewest. In both the original and validation cohorts, the classifier was reported to diagnose cytomegalovirus status with high specificity and sensitivity. Over 15 rarely observed V segments, including chromosome 9 orphons, were excluded from the earlier analysis of several hundred of the donors because counts were too low. A further reported finding was that TCR beta sequences accurately predicted the HLA-A and HLA-B alleles for most subjects in the first cohort. This cohort had only TCR beta chains sequenced, and the lack of alpha or paired-chain data limited which features could be detected. The authors suggested that the approach could potentially be generalized to other disease states and immunological phenotypes. The 87-base-pair reads could not distinguish some IMGT-functional V segments, including TRBV6-2 and TRBV6-3, so those segments were excluded. A total of roughly 160 TCR beta chains were listed by the study as associated with cytomegalovirus. When HLA alleles, especially DR and DQ, strongly co-occurred, attributing TCR associations to individual alleles was difficult. In a later analysis, several top co-occurrence clusters were reported to appear linked to parvovirus B19, influenza, CMV and Epstein-Barr virus. CMV serostatus was the only immune exposure information available for the cohort. In a later analysis, some 18,000 TCR beta sequences were associated with specific HLA alleles at a false discovery rate of 0.05. In a later genetic analysis, a missense DCLRE1C variant was associated with V-gene and J-gene trimming of TCR beta chains, and the association was replicated in an independent cohort. Correlated functional status among segregating V segments might be attributable to linkage disequilibrium, but an unknown experimental factor could not be ruled out. Most TCR sequences were seen in very few donors, while some public TCRs were found in many individuals. Because some donors lacked HLA typing at each locus, the association tests relied only on the typed subset. In a later genetic analysis, fewer N-insertions in productive TCRs were reported among donors in an Asian-associated ancestry cluster than the roughly 700-donor mean. In a later analysis, HLA-associated TCR beta chains showed more clonal expansion and lower generation probabilities than non-associated chains that were equally common. Three of the identified cytomegalovirus-associated TCR beta chains were confirmed in vitro to be specific for cytomegalovirus antigens.

The cohort was made up of about 610 healthy bone marrow donors. All cohort members were sampled while nominally healthy, although unrecorded immune exposures were likely present. The donor tested CMV seropositive, placing the donor among the roughly 300 seropositive members of the cohort. Every donor gave a peripheral blood sample, and the peripheral blood mononuclear cells from that sample were used for TCR beta sequencing. Genomic DNA was extracted from the blood cell samples with the Qiagen DNeasy Blood Extraction Kit. Library generation was performed with the immunoSEQ multiplex PCR assay. For the multiplex PCR, a mixture combining 60 forward primers for TCR Vbeta segments and 13 reverse primers for TCR Jbeta segments was used. A multiplex PCR assay on genomic DNA amplified the CDR3 region of rearranged TCR beta genes. The amplified TCR beta libraries were sequenced on the Illumina HiSeq System as 87-base-pair reads. Turning to the authors' computational methods: A later analysis tallied about 77 million unique TCR beta chains across the 610 or so repertoires, and around 10 million of those chains were shared by two or more donors. Raw reads were error-corrected and collapsed into unique sequences by a nearest-neighbor algorithm in which closely related sequences were merged to remove PCR and sequencing errors. To assign V, D and J gene segments, CDR3 sequences were aligned to IMGT reference sequences. Each retained sequence needed at least a six-nucleotide match to both a V gene segment and a J gene segment. A rearrangement counted as productive if the CDR3 had no stop codons and remained in frame with V and J, and every other rearrangement counted as non-productive. CDR3 was defined according to IMGT convention as the region running from the second conserved V-encoded cysteine to the conserved J-encoded phenylalanine. In an earlier analysis of 500 to 650 of the donors, sequences lacking an unambiguous match to a single V gene segment were excluded. In an earlier analysis of approximately 590 of the donors, a V segment was called functional when productive rearrangements were above 56.7%, and segregating when the standard deviation between donors exceeded 5%. To diagnose cytomegalovirus status from the catalog of TCR beta chain sequences, a statistical classification framework was built. In a later analysis, V and J genes were assigned by comparing TCR nucleotide sequences against IMGT/GENE-DB human TR gene sequences. The TCRdist pipeline was used in a later analysis to assign CDR3 sequences and most-parsimonious VDJ recombination scenarios. In a later analysis, each TCR beta chain was defined by its CDR3 amino acid sequence together with its V-gene family, and reads lacking a unique V-gene family were excluded. In a later analysis, approximately 640 highly shared, low-generation-probability nucleotide sequences were removed to address suspected cross-contamination and a sequencing artifact. A later analysis calculated a clonal expansion index for each public chain from normalized within-repertoire ranks of inferred template counts. A later analysis computed generation probabilities with a VDJ recombination model fitted to out-of-frame rearrangements, and checked the results against IGoR. In a later analysis, TCR-TCR, TCR-HLA and TCR-CMV co-occurrence was scored with hypergeometric tests, and a repertoire-size bias correction was applied to TCR pairs. A later analysis estimated false discovery rates by permuting HLA or CMV assignments 20 times. A later analysis grouped co-occurring TCRs with DBSCAN, adding TCRdist sequence similarity when clustering within HLA-allele-positive subsets. Co-occurrence clustering excluded repertoires with fewer than 30,000 or more than 120,000 public chains, plus five with anomalous nucleotide sharing. This is the immuneACCESS table as TCRdb keeps it, with only in-frame sequences that have V and J called. A part of the clones is gone; compared with another copy, unresolved V genes explain less than half, and the rest is unexplained. V and J calls and clone size follow that table, whereas D and trimming were derived from the DNA. A total of about 190,000 clones appear in this sample, over 70% of them only once. About 3% of the sample is taken by the ten largest.

Including cysteine and phenylalanine, the CDR3 has 15 amino acids. Only CDR3 DNA is held: 45 bases, read in frame from base 1. The germline V and J ends show losses of 4 bases and 6 bases respectively, and no gene match explains 9 bases of the junction. CDR1 LNHNV and CDR2 YYDKDF were looked up in the germline V gene (reference sequence). Sequencing was done on a sample of PBMCs. The chain couples TRBV15 to TRBJ1-2, and 9 junction bases match TRBD1. This clonotype was sampled from a woman in her 30s in good health and CMV-seropositive. The CDR3 region reads CATSIARDRVHGYTF. At the DNA level, the sequence is TGTGCCACCAGCATTGCCCGGGACAGGGTCCATGGCTACACCTTC.